This T cell receptor (beta chain) was sequenced in a study of T-cell reconstitution after alpha-beta-depleted transplantation in children. During its preparation, the TCRbeta library received unique molecular identifiers. From the PCR reads, TCRdb called clonotypes with MiXCR, one entry per CDR3 protein. The sample includes some 600,000 distinct CDR3 sequences, roughly 15% seen only once; the top ten take 1.1%. V lost 5 bases to trimming and J lost 3 bases, with 17 bases between them. Germline V gene lookup returns CDR1 SGHTA and CDR2 FQGNSA. The CDR3 sequence is 15 residues long. V gene TRBV7-2 combines with J gene TRBJ2-7, with D perhaps matching TRBD1 (5 bases). The sequence derives from a human donor who donated a stem cell graft to a child with acute myeloid leukemia. The specimen comprised PBMCs from the stem cell graft donor, sampled from the stem cell graft. DNA for the CDR3: TGTGCCAGCAGCCCAATCCTAGACAGCCGCTACGAGCAGTACTTC. This translates into CASSPILDSRYEQYF.